This TCR beta chain originates from a study of shared clonotypes between healthy human individuals. Study overall: Used for every donor were three CD4 naive, three CD4 memory, two CD8 naive and one CD8 memory plate. General study findings and limits: Only blood underwent sampling, and tissue repertoires likely differ.

The study ran the assay at deep level. TCRdb's table, derived via immunoSEQ multiplex PCR, lists solely in-frame clones and lacks some. The sample gives over 2 million clones, just under 95% of which show up once; approximately 0.4% is in the top ten. Concerning this clone itself: The antigen remains unidentified.

CDR1 and CDR2 from the germline V gene are SQVTM and ANQGSEA. V shed 3 bases and J shed 0 bases, with 11 bases lying between them. The CDR3 totals 14 residues. The TCR originated in a man younger than 35 in good health. Some clones in this sample may be carry-over from other donors' samples. This chain joins TRBV29-1 and TRBJ1-1, with TRBD1 as a possible D gene (5 bases). Sequencing was carried out using naive CD4+ T cells from PBMCs. Subset defined: CD45RA+ positively selected. CDR3 residues: CSVDRDGLNTEAFF. CDR3 coding DNA: TGCAGCGTTGATAGGGACGGGTTGAACACTGAAGCTTTCTTT.